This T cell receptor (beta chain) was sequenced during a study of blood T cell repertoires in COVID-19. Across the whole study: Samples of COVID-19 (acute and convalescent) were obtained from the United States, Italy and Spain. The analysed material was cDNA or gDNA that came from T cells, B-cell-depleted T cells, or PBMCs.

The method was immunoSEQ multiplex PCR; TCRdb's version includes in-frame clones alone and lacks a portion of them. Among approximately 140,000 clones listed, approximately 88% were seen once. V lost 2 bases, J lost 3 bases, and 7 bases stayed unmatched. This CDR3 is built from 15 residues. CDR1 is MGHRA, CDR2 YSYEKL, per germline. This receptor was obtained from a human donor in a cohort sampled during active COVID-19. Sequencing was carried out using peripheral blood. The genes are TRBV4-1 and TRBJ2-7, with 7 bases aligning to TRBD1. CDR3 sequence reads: CASSQRGTAGYEQYF. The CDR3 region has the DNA TGCGCCAGCAGCCAAAGAGGGACAGCTGGCTACGAGCAGTACTTC.